The 10 T cell receptor beta chains below were found in one sample sequenced in a study of OX40 agonist ivuxolimab in advanced cancers. Here immunoSEQ multiplex PCR was the method, and the copy in TCRdb shows in-frame clones only, minus some. This sample has around 65,000 clones, with around 93% found just once. This specimen was CD4+ or CD8+ T cells sorted from blood, taken in a trial of the OX40 agonist ivuxolimab. Receptor source: an adult with an advanced solid tumor such as melanoma, head and neck, liver or kidney cancer.

The V gene is TRBV13, the J gene TRBJ2-5; D could derive from TRBD1 or TRBD2 (5 bases each). CDR1 and CDR2 from the germline V gene are PRHDT and FYEKMQ (reference sequence). This CDR3 region has 13 residues. With 4 bases removed from V and 10 bases from J, the gap between germline ends came to 16 bases. CDR3 in DNA: TGTGCCAGCAGCTCCGACTGGGACGTGGACCAGTACTTC. This encodes CASSSDWDVDQYF.

The chain joins TRBV7-9 to TRBJ2-5; tentatively, D is TRBD1 (6 bases). The CDR3 totals 15 residues. V lost 4 bases to trimming and J lost 5 bases, with 17 bases between them. Germline loops: CDR1 SEHNR, CDR2 FQNEAQ (reference sequence). This CDR3 is CASSSLGTGTETQYF. Written as DNA, the CDR3 is TGTGCCAGCAGCTCCCTGGGAACAGGGACCGAGACCCAGTACTTC. The full variable domain, rest sourced from reference TRBV7-9 and TRBJ2-5, is DTGVSQNPRHKITKRGQNVTFRCDPISEHNRLYWYRQTLGQGPEFLTYFQNEAQLEKSRLLSDRFSAERPKGSFSTLEIQRTEQGDSAMYLCASSSLGTGTETQYFGPGTRLLVL.

This clone showed up just a few times. The DNA of the CDR3 is TGTGCCAGCACCACACAGGGAAATGAGCAGTTCTTC. Translating it yields CASTTQGNEQFF. V and J are TRBV5-5 and TRBJ2-1, with a possible D match to TRBD1 (6 bases). Germline CDR1 and CDR2: SGHKS and YYEKEE (reference sequence). The CDR3 totals 12 residues. With 6 bases removed from V and 7 bases from J, the gap between germline ends came to 11 bases.

The rearrangement links TRBV9 to TRBJ2-1, with 8 bases aligning to TRBD2. The germline CDR1 and CDR2 sequences are SGDLS and YYNGEE. J was trimmed by 4 bases and V by 4 bases; bases with no gene match: 10. This CDR3 contains 16 residues. Here the CDR3 reads CASSPGGAGLYNEQFF. DNA of the CDR3: TGTGCCAGCAGCCCGGGAGGGGCAGGACTTTACAATGAGCAGTTCTTC.

The genes are TRBV27 and TRBJ1-1, with D unresolved. Germline CDR1 MNHEY, CDR2 SMNVEV (reference sequence). There are 13 residues in the CDR3. The V gene lost 3 bases and the J gene lost 5 bases, with 10 bases spanning the gap. CDR3 in amino acids: CASSLGRWTEAFF. In nucleotides, the CDR3 is TGTGCCAGCAGTTTGGGGAGATGGACTGAAGCTTTCTTT.

The chain joins TRBV9 to TRBJ2-1; 7 nucleotides line up with TRBD2. The CDR3 contains 16 residues. V lost 4 bases to trimming and J lost 8 bases; unmatched junction nucleotides: 15. Germline-derived CDR1 and CDR2 are SGDLS and YYNGEE. CDR3 bases: TGTGCCAGCAGCTCACCTTTGGGCGGGAGTGTGGATGAGCAGTTCTTC. Translating gives CASSSPLGGSVDEQFF.

The chain combines TRBV7-6 with TRBJ2-6; 7 positions match TRBD1. This CDR3 contains 15 residues. V lost 5 bases, J lost 2 bases, and 3 bases stayed unmatched. Germline values: CDR1 SGHVS, CDR2 FNYEAQ. The CDR3 spells CASSVGTAGANVLTF. CDR3 nucleotide sequence: TGTGCCAGCAGCGTAGGGACAGCTGGGGCCAACGTCCTGACTTTC.

The chain carries TRBV4-1 and TRBJ2-1; 10 positions match TRBD2. Germline trimming cut 0 bases from V and 4 bases from J; bases unmatched to any gene: 6. The germline gives CDR1 MGHRA, CDR2 YSYEKL. The CDR3 has 17 residues. CDR3 protein: CASSQDPASGGYNEQFF. Written as DNA, the CDR3 is TGCGCCAGCAGCCAAGATCCGGCTAGCGGGGGTTACAATGAGCAGTTCTTC.

The chain combines TRBV6-1 with TRBJ1-5; the match to TRBD1 covers 8 bases. The CDR3 sequence is 15 residues long. Looked up from germline, CDR1 is MNHNS and CDR2 is SASEGT. The V segment lost 4 bases and the J segment 5 bases; nucleotides outside the gene matches: 7. The CDR3 region has the DNA TGTGCCAGCAGTGGTGGACAGGGATGGGATCAGCCCCAGCATTTT. Translated, it gives CASSGGQGWDQPQHF.

This rearrangement joins TRBV4-2 to TRBJ2-3; perhaps D is TRBD1 or TRBD2 (5 bases each). Germline lookup yields CDR1 LGHNA and CDR2 YNFKEQ. The CDR3 is 14 amino acids. V lost 4 bases and J lost 4, with 12 bases in between. Here the CDR3 reads CASSLSRDPDTQYF. The CDR3 nucleotides read TGTGCCAGCAGCCTTTCCAGGGACCCAGATACGCAGTATTTT.